Below, one T cell receptor (beta chain) is given with its context. The specificity of this receptor is unknown. Per-base quality was not reported, and no clone a single base away is much larger than it. Read against the paper, the sample's time point label means: baseline before first vaccination. In the paper's terms, the treatment or condition label means: meningococcal conjugate vaccine given as trial control. Samples from vaccinated people were obtained from the UK trials COV001 and COV002, which included a single-blind randomized controlled phase 2/3 trial of AZD1222 (ChAdOx1 nCoV-19) in healthy adults. For TCRbeta chain sequencing, PBMC samples from trial participants were taken at day 0 and at day 28 after the second dose. This sample was taken from a study of T cell responses to AZD1222 COVID-19 vaccine (dated by TCRdb to the early 2020s). In terms of the full investigation: TCR sequencing covered some 250 trial participants: 207 given two doses of AZD1222 and about 26 given two doses of MenACWY control vaccine. Enrollment into the trials was organized by age into subgroups of 18-55, 56-69 and 70-plus years, and those subgroups contained roughly 150, 30 and 60 TCR-sequenced participants, respectively.

Results and caveats for the whole study, not just this receptor: Reportedly, almost half of the unique spike-specific TCRs recognized epitopes lying outside the regions that are mutated in the B.1.351 and B.1.1.7 variants. The 56-69-year group was small, and its depth increase did not reach significance, likely because of low power. Most participants were white British and females outnumbered males, and the authors suggested that clonal diversity may have been underestimated. Because no day 14 peak-response samples were available, repertoires were characterized only after the peak T cell response. Only 5 to 7 AZD1222 recipients were SARS-CoV-2 seropositive at baseline, limiting conclusions about previously exposed vaccinees. After two AZD1222 doses, spike-specific TCR breadth and depth were significantly higher than at day 0 and than in MenACWY recipients. CD4 TCRs associated with the vaccine covered the entire spike protein, and the dominant responses were in regions 160-218 and 743-854.

Measured from the cysteine to the phenylalanine, the CDR3 is 11 residues long. CDR3 DNA only is kept here, 33 bases in frame from base 1. The germline ends are 0 bases apart after V is trimmed by 2 bases and J by 2 bases. For CDR1 and CDR2, the germline V gene lists SQVTM and ANQGSEA. The CDR3 regions of human TCRbeta chains were subjected to immunosequencing. The authors' analysis ran thus. TCRs in the repertoires were matched against a reference library of SARS-CoV-2-specific TCRs that had been generated with the MIRA antigen-specificity platform. Breadth was defined as the fraction of unique TCRs that were SARS-CoV-2-associated, and depth was defined as the fraction of total T cells that were SARS-CoV-2-associated. Using the MIRA data, each spike-specific TCR was assigned both to the spike region to which the TCR was reactive and to a CD4 or CD8 class. Log10-transformed breadth and depth values were compared by one-way ANOVA with Sidak's multiple comparisons tests. Sourced from immuneACCESS, this table was stored by TCRdb with only in-frame sequences that have V and J called. A share of the clones is absent; for the studies checked, an unresolved V gene accounts for under half, and the remainder has no known explanation. V and J calls and clone size are copied from that table; D and trimming were computed from the DNA. The sample table contains about 190,000 clones; only one count was recorded for 87% of them. The top ten clones comprise 2.5% to 3% of the sample.

The source was peripheral blood, collected on day 0 of MenACWY control vaccination. The sequence is built from TRBV29-1 and TRBJ2-2; no D gene is confidently identified. The clonotype was recovered from an adult in good health. The DNA is TGCAGCGTTGAAAACACCGGGGAGCTGTTTTTT. This is translated as CSVENTGELFF.